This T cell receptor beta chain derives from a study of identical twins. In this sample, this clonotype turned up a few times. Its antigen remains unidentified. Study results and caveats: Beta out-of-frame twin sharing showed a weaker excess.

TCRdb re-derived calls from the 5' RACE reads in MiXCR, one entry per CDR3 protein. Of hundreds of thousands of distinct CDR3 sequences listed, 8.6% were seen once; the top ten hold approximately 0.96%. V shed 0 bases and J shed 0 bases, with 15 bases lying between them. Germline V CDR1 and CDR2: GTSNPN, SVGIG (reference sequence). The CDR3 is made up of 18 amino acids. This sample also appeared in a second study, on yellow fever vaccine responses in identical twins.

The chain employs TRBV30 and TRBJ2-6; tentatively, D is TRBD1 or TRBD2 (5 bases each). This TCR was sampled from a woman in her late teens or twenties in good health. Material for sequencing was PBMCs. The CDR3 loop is CAWSVRGVGLSGANVLTF. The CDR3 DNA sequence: TGTGCCTGGAGTGTACGAGGGGTAGGGCTCTCTGGGGCCAACGTCCTGACTTTC.